Following are 24 T cell receptor beta chains from one sample sequenced in a study of blood T cell repertoires in COVID-19. Only in-frame clones appear in the TCRdb table, and some are missing; sequencing was by immunoSEQ multiplex PCR. The table records about 140,000 clones, around 81% of them present only once. Sequences were obtained from peripheral blood. These TCRs come from a human donor in a cohort sampled during active COVID-19.

This chain joins TRBV6-5 and TRBJ1-1, with D possibly being TRBD1 (5 bases). Between the trimmed V and J ends, which lost 9 bases and 4 bases, there was a span of 18 bases. Germline V CDR1 and CDR2: MNHEY, SVGAGI. This CDR3 comprises 14 residues. CDR3 residues: CASESRVLGTEAFF. The CDR3 DNA reads as TGTGCCAGTGAGTCCAGGGTGCTCGGCACTGAAGCTTTCTTT.

The chain employs TRBV7-9 and TRBJ1-2; TRBD1 matches 10 bases. Germline lookup yields CDR1 SEHNR and CDR2 FQNEAQ (reference sequence). The CDR3 runs 14 residues. Trimming removed 1 base from V and 7 bases from J; junction bases left unmatched: 3. The CDR3 DNA sequence: TGTGCCAGCAGCTTAGAGACAGGGGGCTTTGGCTACACCTTC. This encodes CASSLETGGFGYTF. The full variable domain, its missing parts supplied by reference TRBV7-9 and TRBJ1-2, is DTGVSQNPRHKITKRGQNVTFRCDPISEHNRLYWYRQTLGQGPEFLTYFQNEAQLEKSRLLSDRFSAERPKGSFSTLEIQRTEQGDSAMYLCASSLETGGFGYTFGSGTRLTVV.

This clone has a handful of counts. The J gene is TRBJ2-3, the V gene TRBV6-4; TRBD2 is a possible D gene (5 bases). The length of the CDR3 is 15 residues. The ends were cut back, 3 bases at V and 0 bases at J, with 10 bases in the middle. Germline CDR1 reads MRHNA; CDR2 reads SNTAGT. CDR3 region: CASSESGISTDTQYF. The CDR3 DNA reads as TGTGCCAGCAGTGAGTCGGGGATTAGCACAGATACGCAGTATTTT.

This clone was seen once. The J gene is TRBJ1-4, the V gene TRBV5-4; 8 nucleotides match TRBD1. V was pared by 4 bases and J by 8 bases, with 13 bases of the junction left unmatched. The CDR3 covers 16 residues. Germline V gives CDR1 SGHNT, CDR2 YYREEE (reference sequence). Written as DNA, the CDR3 is TGTGCCAGCAGCCCTTCTCCCGACAGGACAGGGGAAAAACTGTTTTTT. This encodes CASSPSPDRTGEKLFF.

The rearrangement links TRBV15 to TRBJ2-7; 10 bases are a match to TRBD2. This CDR3 has 14 amino acids. In germline, CDR1 is LNHNV, CDR2 YYDKDF (reference sequence). V was pared by 1 base and J by 4 bases, with 1 base of the junction left unmatched. The CDR3 sequence: CATSRVLAGYEQYF. In DNA form, the CDR3 reads TGTGCCACCAGCAGAGTACTAGCGGGGTACGAGCAGTACTTC.

The chain carries TRBV14 and TRBJ2-5; 8 nucleotides line up with TRBD1. V dropped 0 bases and J dropped 5; count of bases not matched to a gene: 14. This CDR3 spans 18 amino acids. Germline V gives CDR1 SGHDN, CDR2 FVKESK. CDR3 nucleotide sequence: TGTGCCAGCAGCCAAGATGGAACAGGGGGAATGATCGTGGAGACCCAGTACTTC. The encoded protein is CASSQDGTGGMIVETQYF.

The V gene is TRBV19, the J gene TRBJ2-1, with D possibly TRBD2 on 7 matching bases. The CDR3 is made up of 15 amino acids. Trimming stripped 3 bases from V and 4 bases from J, with 13 bases between. Germline V gene data show CDR1 as LNHDA and CDR2 as SQIVND (reference sequence). The CDR3 DNA reads as TGTGCCAGTAGTATGGGGGGGGCGGGATACAATGAGCAGTTCTTC. Translating it yields CASSMGGAGYNEQFF.

This rearrangement joins TRBV20-1 to TRBJ2-5; D possibly corresponds to TRBD1 (5 bases). The V and J ends lost 3 bases and 5 bases respectively, with 10 bases between them. Germline CDR1 and CDR2: DFQATT and SNEGSKA (reference sequence). The CDR3 loop spans 12 amino acids. The chain's CDR3 is CSASLGRETQYF. The CDR3, as DNA: TGCAGTGCTAGTCTGGGGCGGGAGACCCAGTACTTC.

J is TRBJ1-5 and V is TRBV4-2; D remains ambiguous. V was pared by 4 bases and J by 2 bases, with 12 bases between. This CDR3 contains 15 residues. Germline V gene sequence: CDR1 LGHNA, CDR2 YNFKEQ. The CDR3 nucleotides are TGTGCCAGCAGCCCGGCCTTCCGGGGCAATCAGCCCCAGCATTTT. This gives the protein CASSPAFRGNQPQHF.

The count of this clone is one. The chain couples TRBV11-2 to TRBJ1-1; D unclear. V shed 3 bases and J shed 2 bases, with 13 bases lying between them. The germline CDR1 and CDR2 sequences are SGHAT and FQNNGV. This CDR3 region has 15 residues. The CDR3 reads CASSFSGQRNTEAFF. CDR3 coding DNA: TGTGCCAGCAGCTTTTCTGGGCAGAGAAACACTGAAGCTTTCTTT.

In this sample, this clone turned up a few times. This sequence joins TRBV6-5 and TRBJ2-7, with 9 bases that match TRBD1. The trim removed 6 bases at V and 3 bases at J, leaving 6 bases unmatched. The CDR3 has 14 amino acids. Germline loops: CDR1 MNHEY, CDR2 SVGAGI. The CDR3: CASSLKTGGYEQYF. The CDR3 DNA is TGTGCCAGCAGCCTCAAGACAGGGGGCTACGAGCAGTACTTC.

V and J are TRBV4-1 and TRBJ2-3; 15 positions agree with TRBD2. This CDR3 has 17 residues. CDR1 MGHRA and CDR2 YSYEKL come from the germline V gene. After removal of 3 bases from V and 3 bases from J, the junction contained 4 bases not matched to a gene. CDR3 residues: CASSQAGTSGGTDTQYF. CDR3 sequence (DNA): TGCGCCAGCAGCCAGGCCGGGACTAGCGGGGGGACAGATACGCAGTATTTT.

The chain has TRBV7-2 and TRBJ1-4; D is unresolved. There are 15 residues in the CDR3. V was trimmed by 3 bases and J by 2 bases, leaving 10 bases between them. Germline assignment: CDR1 SGHTA and CDR2 FQGNSA. Here the CDR3 reads CASSLRARTNEKLFF. The CDR3 nucleotides are TGTGCCAGCAGCTTGCGGGCTCGGACTAATGAAAAACTGTTTTTT.

The chain combines TRBV6-5 with TRBJ1-4; 7 bases map to TRBD1. Trimming cost V 6 bases and J 7 bases; bases outside gene matches: 11. The germline V gene has CDR1 MNHEY and CDR2 SVGAGI. CDR3 length: 15 residues. The CDR3 coding sequence is TGTGCCAGCAGGCCCTGGGACAGAAGTAGTGAAAAACTGTTTTTT. Translating it yields CASRPWDRSSEKLFF.

The chain joins TRBV10-3 to TRBJ2-3; D not certain. The germline gives CDR1 ENHRY, CDR2 SYGVKD. Trimming removed 3 bases from V and 2 bases from J, with 12 bases in between. The CDR3 covers 15 residues. The CDR3, as DNA: TGTGCCATCAGTGAAGAACAGCTTTACACAGATACGCAGTATTTT. Amino acid sequence: CAISEEQLYTDTQYF.

This clone was observed a few times. The rearrangement uses TRBV25-1 and TRBJ2-1; 9 bases fit TRBD2. This CDR3 region has 16 residues. V was clipped by 8 bases and J by 4 bases; unmatched bases: 12. Per germline, CDR1 MGHDK and CDR2 SYGVNS. CDR3 protein: CASQPSSGGIYNEQFF. CDR3 sequence (DNA): TGTGCCAGCCAACCGTCGAGCGGGGGGATATACAATGAGCAGTTCTTC. Full variable domain (rest looked up from reference TRBV25-1 and TRBJ2-1): EADIYQTPRYLVIGTGKKITLECSQTMGHDKMYWYQQDPGMELHLIHYSYGVNSTEKGDLSSESTVSRIRTEHFPLTLESARPSHTSQYLCASQPSSGGIYNEQFFGPGTRLTVL.

The J gene is TRBJ2-5, the V gene TRBV2; D perhaps matches TRBD1 (5 bases). Trimming left V 5 bases short and J 1 base short, with 11 bases between. From germline, CDR1 is SNHLY and CDR2 FYNNEI. The CDR3 has 14 amino acids. CDR3 DNA sequence: TGTGCCAGCAGTCCTGACAGAGTCCAAGAGACCCAGTACTTC. Translated, it gives CASSPDRVQETQYF. Using reference TRBV2 and TRBJ2-5 for the parts outside the CDR3, the full variable domain is EPEVTQTPSHQVTQMGQEVILRCVPISNHLYFYWYRQILGQKVEFLVSFYNNEISEKSEIFDDQFSVERPDGSNFTLKIRSTKLEDSAMYFCASSPDRVQETQYFGPGTRLLVL.

The genes are TRBV2 and TRBJ2-5, with 13 bases lining up with TRBD2. Germline V gives CDR1 SNHLY, CDR2 FYNNEI. Trimming took 5 bases from V and 5 from J; bases not matched to a gene: 8. The CDR3 has 16 amino acids. The CDR3 region is CASSRTSGGLGETQYF. Written as DNA, the CDR3 is TGTGCCAGCAGTCGGACTAGCGGGGGCCTAGGGGAGACCCAGTACTTC.

The V gene is TRBV2, the J gene TRBJ2-5, with D hard to call. Trimming shortened V by 8 bases and J by 1 base, and 14 bases separated the two germline ends. There are 14 residues in the CDR3. Germline CDR1 reads SNHLY; CDR2 reads FYNNEI. CDR3 in amino acids: CASAQFGPQETQYF. CDR3 DNA: TGTGCCAGCGCCCAGTTTGGGCCCCAAGAGACCCAGTACTTC.

This chain uses TRBV10-3 with TRBJ2-7; D may be TRBD2 (5 bases). Trimming cost V 10 bases and J 4 bases, with 17 bases left between them. This CDR3 spans 13 amino acids. Germline V gene sequence: CDR1 ENHRY, CDR2 SYGVKD. In nucleotides, the CDR3 is TGTGCCACCTTGCCCGGGGATGGGTACGAGCAGTACTTC. Its translation is CATLPGDGYEQYF.

The chain links TRBV28 to TRBJ1-2; 7 nucleotides align to TRBD1. Germline V gives CDR1 MDHEN, CDR2 SYDVKM. V shed 2 bases and J 8 bases; nucleotides not matched to a gene: 5. The CDR3 is 13 amino acids. The CDR3 loop is CASSLKGARGYTF. For the CDR3, the DNA is TGTGCCAGCAGTTTAAAGGGGGCTAGGGGCTACACCTTC.

The sample holds a few counts of this clone. V is TRBV6-5 and J is TRBJ2-1; 7 nucleotides line up with TRBD2. V dropped 2 bases and J dropped 4; count of bases not matched to a gene: 2. From germline, CDR1 is MNHEY and CDR2 SVGAGI. The CDR3 totals 14 residues. The CDR3 is CASSYGTTYNEQFF. CDR3 DNA: TGTGCCAGCAGTTACGGGACTACGTACAATGAGCAGTTCTTC.

This clone has just one count. This chain uses TRBV10-3 with TRBJ1-1; 7 bases agree with TRBD1. In germline, CDR1 is ENHRY, CDR2 SYGVKD. J gave up 4 bases and V 4 bases, and 6 bases lay outside the gene matches. The CDR3 runs 14 residues. The CDR3 nucleotides are TGTGCCATCAGTGTAGGACAGGACAGCACTGAAGCTTTCTTT. Protein product: CAISVGQDSTEAFF.

This clone was seen a few times. The genes are TRBV7-9 and TRBJ1-2, with D tentatively TRBD1 (6 bases). CDR1 SEHNR and CDR2 FQNEAQ come from the germline V gene (reference sequence). The CDR3 totals 15 residues. V was cut by 5 bases and J by 4 bases, with 17 bases left in between. CDR3 region: CASSPPPDRSYGYTF. CDR3 in DNA: TGTGCCAGCAGCCCTCCGCCGGACAGATCCTATGGCTACACCTTC.